This is a list of T cell receptor beta chains from one sample in a study of T cell changes during pregnancy in multiple sclerosis. Sequencing was performed with immunoSEQ multiplex PCR; in TCRdb, only in-frame clones are kept and a portion is missing. The sample records roughly 20,000 clones, 70% to 90% being singletons. The material sequenced was CD8+ T cells from peripheral blood mononuclear cells, taken after pregnancy. These receptor sequences come from a female donor in good health, enrolled as a control in a pregnancy study. Both conserved end residues are part of each CDR3. D genes are given only for firm matches. Size values are once, few and many counts, or a class for expanded clones, and some rows have none.

>TRBV30|NA|TRBD1|TRBJ1-1
CAWSVLRGTEAFF
TGTGCCTGGAGTGTACTCAGGGGGACTGAAGCTTTCTTT
>TRBV10-3|once|NA|TRBJ2-7
CAISEGARQDDEQYF
TGTGCCATCAGTGAGGGGGCGAGACAGGACGACGAGCAGTACTTC
>TRBV7-6|few|NA|TRBJ2-1
CASSPLARDEQFF
TGTGCCAGCAGCCCGCTAGCGCGGGATGAGCAGTTCTTC
>TRBV29-1|NA|TRBD2|TRBJ2-2
CSVEWASGSTGELFF
TGCAGCGTTGAATGGGCTAGCGGGAGCACCGGGGAGCTGTTTTTT
>TRBV6-1|medium-sized|NA|TRBJ1-6
CASHRDENSPLHF
TGTGCCAGTCACCGGGATGAAAATTCACCCCTCCACTTT
>TRBV4-2|NA|TRBD1|TRBJ2-2
CASGTGSTGELFF
TGTGCCAGCGGGACAGGGAGCACCGGGGAGCTGTTTTTT
>TRBV6-5|NA|TRBD1|TRBJ1-2
CASSYSAGGNYGYTF
TGTGCCAGCAGTTACTCGGCAGGGGGGAACTATGGCTACACCTTC
>TRBV27|NA|TRBD2|TRBJ2-7
CASSDLAGAPYEQYF
TGTGCCAGCAGTGATCTAGCGGGGGCACCCTACGAGCAGTACTTC
>TRBV4-3|NA|NA|TRBJ2-7
CASSQDIGDNYEQYF
TGCGCCAGCAGCCAAGATATTGGGGACAACTACGAGCAGTACTTC
>TRBV2|NA|NA|TRBJ1-1
CAISSGPDFF
TGTGCCATATCTAGCGGGCCGGACTTCTTT
>TRBV2|NA|TRBD1|TRBJ2-7
CARAGTGSEQYF
TGTGCCAGAGCCGGGACAGGGAGCGAGCAGTACTTC
>TRBV7-6|NA|NA|TRBJ2-7
CASSLRSAGSYEQYF
TGTGCCAGCAGCTTAAGGTCGGCGGGCTCCTACGAGCAGTACTTC
>TRBV6-1|NA|TRBD1|TRBJ2-1
CASRQGYYNEQFF
TGTGCCAGCAGACAGGGGTACTACAATGAGCAGTTCTTC
>TRBV19|NA|TRBD1|TRBJ2-2
CASSPWTGGSGELFF
TGTGCCAGTAGTCCATGGACAGGGGGCAGCGGGGAGCTGTTTTTT
>TRBV19|once|TRBD2|TRBJ2-7
CASSTLGGDYPTQQYF
TGTGCCAGTAGTACCCTGGGAGGGGATTACCCTACGCAGCAGTACTTC
>TRBV19|NA|TRBD1|TRBJ2-7
CASSPGGTGGLYEQYF
TGTGCCAGTAGTCCTGGTGGGACAGGGGGCCTGTACGAGCAGTACTTC
>TRBV30|NA|TRBD2|TRBJ2-3
CAWSLRTSGGPSTDTQYF
TGTGCCTGGAGTCTCCGGACTAGCGGGGGACCTAGCACAGATACGCAGTATTTT
>TRBV4-1|NA|TRBD1|TRBJ2-1
CASSLGGQGPYNEQFF
TGCGCCAGCAGTCTCGGCGGACAGGGGCCTTACAATGAGCAGTTCTTC
>TRBV6-5|few|TRBD2|TRBJ2-5
CASSLPTSGQETQYF
TGTGCCAGCAGCCTCCCGACTAGCGGGCAAGAGACCCAGTACTTC
>TRBV2|NA|TRBD1|TRBJ1-5
CASIRDRENQPQHF
TGTGCCAGCATCCGGGACAGGGAAAATCAGCCCCAGCATTTT
>TRBV4-1|NA|TRBD2|TRBJ2-7
CASSQEGSGKNEQYF
TGCGCCAGCAGCCAAGAAGGTAGCGGGAAGAACGAGCAGTACTTC
>TRBV15|NA|NA|TRBJ2-7
CATSDTGGDYEQYF
TGTGCCACCAGCGACACCGGAGGGGATTACGAGCAGTACTTC
>TRBV14|NA|TRBD1|TRBJ1-2
CASSQDADRALYGYTF
TGTGCCAGCAGCCAAGATGCGGACAGGGCGCTCTATGGCTACACCTTC
>TRBV20-1|NA|NA|TRBJ1-1
CSGSQEGWAFF
TGCAGCGGAAGTCAGGAGGGGTGGGCTTTCTTT
>TRBV28|NA|NA|TRBJ2-7
CASSLSGEVFYEQYF
TGTGCCAGCAGTTTATCTGGGGAGGTATTCTACGAGCAGTACTTC
>TRBV7-9|NA|TRBD1|TRBJ1-1
CASSSSRQGAWNTEAFF
TGTGCCAGCAGCTCAAGTAGGCAGGGGGCATGGAACACTGAAGCTTTCTTT
>TRBV27|NA|NA|TRBJ1-5
CASSLSGSGSQPQHF
TGTGCCAGCAGTCTCTCTGGTTCAGGTAGTCAGCCCCAGCATTTT
>TRBV9|NA|NA|TRBJ1-3
CASSSGDSGNTIYF
TGTGCCAGCAGCTCAGGGGACTCTGGAAACACCATATATTTT
>TRBV6-5|NA|NA|TRBJ1-5
CASSYGADNQPQHF
TGTGCCAGCAGTTACGGGGCGGACAATCAGCCCCAGCATTTT
>TRBV9|NA|TRBD2|TRBJ2-3
CASSLKRGDTQYF
TGTGCCAGCAGCCTCAAGCGGGGAGATACGCAGTATTTT
>TRBV4-2|NA|NA|TRBJ1-2
CASSPTGGRDGYTF
TGTGCCAGCAGCCCAACGGGGGGGCGGGATGGCTACACCTTC
>TRBV13|once|NA|TRBJ2-1
CASNIVERYNEQFF
TGTGCCAGCAATATCGTGGAGCGATACAATGAGCAGTTCTTC
>TRBV19|NA|NA|TRBJ1-5
CASSSIQGADQPQHF
TGTGCCAGTAGTTCGATACAGGGAGCCGATCAGCCCCAGCATTTT
>TRBV9|once|TRBD2|TRBJ2-7
CASSVGSGGAYEQYF
TGTGCCAGCAGCGTAGGGAGCGGGGGGGCTTACGAGCAGTACTTC
>TRBV6-5|few|NA|TRBJ2-1
CASSLSLNRDEQFF
TGTGCCAGCAGCCTTTCCCTTAACCGCGATGAGCAGTTCTTC
>TRBV27|NA|NA|TRBJ2-3
CASSPVARADTQYF
TGTGCCAGCAGTCCTGTCGCGCGGGCAGATACGCAGTATTTT
>TRBV27|NA|TRBD1|TRBJ2-3
CASRKPTGGLPREYF
TGTGCCAGCAGGAAACCGACAGGGGGACTCCCAAGGGAGTATTTT
>TRBV7-9|NA|TRBD1|TRBJ1-2
CASSDGTVAYGYTF
TGTGCCAGCAGCGACGGGACAGTCGCCTATGGCTACACCTTC
>TRBV7-9|NA|TRBD1|TRBJ2-5
CASSLRTGSGETQYF
TGTGCCAGCAGCTTACGGACAGGGAGTGGAGAGACCCAGTACTTC
>TRBV2|once|NA|TRBJ2-1
CASPTYNEQFF
TGTGCCAGCCCGACTTACAATGAGCAGTTCTTC
>TRBV30|NA|TRBD1|TRBJ2-3
CAWSPQGAIPDTQYF
TGTGCCTGGAGTCCCCAGGGGGCGATCCCAGATACGCAGTATTTT
>TRBV30|NA|TRBD1|TRBJ1-2
CACSTGVTGYTF
TGTGCCTGCAGTACAGGGGTTACTGGCTACACCTTC
>TRBV10-1|NA|TRBD2|TRBJ2-3
CASSESGGVSGDSTDTQYF
TGCGCCAGCAGTGAGTCGGGTGGGGTTAGCGGGGATAGCACAGATACGCAGTATTTT
>TRBV6-5|NA|TRBD2|TRBJ2-1
CASSYSASGGPLEQFF
TGTGCCAGCAGTTACTCCGCTAGCGGGGGCCCGCTTGAGCAGTTCTTC
>TRBV6-5|NA|NA|TRBJ2-7
CASSYSGGFYEQYF
TGTGCCAGCAGTTACTCCGGGGGTTTCTACGAGCAGTACTTC
>TRBV19|once|TRBD1|TRBJ2-7
CASSPGQNYEQYF
TGTGCCAGTAGTCCGGGACAGAACTACGAGCAGTACTTC
>TRBV7-8|NA|NA|TRBJ2-7
CASSSAPPLEQYF
TGTGCCAGCAGCTCAGCCCCCCCTCTCGAGCAGTACTTC
>TRBV7-9|NA|TRBD1|TRBJ2-7
CASSLEGQGPHEQYF
TGTGCCAGCAGCTTGGAGGGACAGGGGCCCCACGAGCAGTACTTC
>TRBV5-6|once|TRBD1|TRBJ2-1
CASSPTGTGLNEQFF
TGTGCCAGCAGCCCAACCGGGACAGGCCTAAATGAGCAGTTCTTC
>TRBV25-1|NA|NA|TRBJ2-7
CASSDYRDTYEQYF
TGTGCCAGCAGTGATTACAGGGACACCTACGAGCAGTACTTC
>TRBV11-3|NA|NA|TRBJ1-3
CATTAGSSGNTIYF
TGTGCCACCACGGCGGGCAGCTCTGGAAACACCATATATTTT
>TRBV7-9|NA|NA|TRBJ1-1
CASSPPGGPTNTEAFF
TGTGCCAGCAGCCCCCCCGGGGGACCCACTAACACTGAAGCTTTCTTT
>TRBV7-9|NA|TRBD2|TRBJ2-7
CASRRAGGSSYEQYF
TGTGCCAGCAGGCGAGCGGGAGGCAGCTCCTACGAGCAGTACTTC
>TRBV11-1|NA|NA|TRBJ1-4
CASSLTGNEKLFF
TGTGCCAGCAGCCTCACGGGGAATGAAAAACTGTTTTTT
>TRBV29-1|NA|TRBD1|TRBJ2-7
CSVADRDGYEQYF
TGCAGCGTCGCGGACAGGGACGGCTACGAGCAGTACTTC
>TRBV9|NA|NA|TRBJ1-1
CASSVAGYEMNTEAFF
TGTGCCAGCAGCGTAGCAGGGTACGAAATGAACACTGAAGCTTTCTTT
>TRBV18|NA|NA|TRBJ2-7
CASSSRDSYEQYF
TGTGCCAGCTCATCCAGGGATTCCTACGAGCAGTACTTC
>TRBV5-5|NA|TRBD1|TRBJ1-4
CASSSAGQPNEKLFF
TGTGCCAGCAGCTCGGCGGGACAGCCTAATGAAAAACTGTTTTTT
>TRBV7-6|NA|TRBD1|TRBJ2-5
CASSFFTGTGAPSLQETQYF
TGTGCCAGCAGCTTCTTCACGGGGACAGGGGCTCCTTCCCTTCAAGAGACCCAGTACTTC
>TRBV12-5|NA|NA|TRBJ2-1
CASGSLLSYNEQFF
TGTGCTAGTGGTTCACTACTCTCCTACAATGAGCAGTTCTTC